The 9 T cell receptor beta chains presented below share a single source sample, sequenced in a study of cytomegalovirus exposure and HLA in healthy donors. Researchers ran the PCR with 60 Vbeta and 13 Jbeta primers. The assay was immunoSEQ multiplex PCR, and TCRdb's table has in-frame clones only and misses some. The sample includes nearly 300,000 clones, about nine tenths of them seen just once. Sequenced sample: PBMCs. Every receptor here comes from a man aged 35 to 55 in good health and CMV-seropositive.

Note on this clone: Compared with germline, one end of the junction differs, possibly owing to a read error. J is TRBJ2-3 and V is TRBV4-2; D perhaps matches TRBD2 (6 bases). The length of the CDR3 is 14 residues. Germline loops: CDR1 LGHNA, CDR2 YNFKEQ. The DNA of the CDR3 is TGTGCCAGCAGCCAAGAGTCGACTAGTGATATGCAGTATTTT. It translates to CASSQESTSDMQYF.

The chain employs TRBV6-5 and TRBJ2-7, with a tentative D call TRBD1 (6 bases). The CDR3 covers 15 residues. Germline loops: CDR1 MNHEY, CDR2 SVGAGI. V gave up 2 bases and J gave up 2 bases, with 13 bases separating them. The CDR3: CASSYARQVPYEQYF. CDR3 bases: TGTGCCAGCAGTTACGCCAGACAGGTACCCTACGAGCAGTACTTC.

This rearrangement joins TRBV7-9 to TRBJ1-5, with no clear D. The V and J ends lost 3 bases and 9 bases respectively, with 9 bases between them. This CDR3 contains 12 residues. Germline assignment: CDR1 SEHNR and CDR2 FQNEAQ (reference sequence). DNA of the CDR3: TGTGCCAGCAGCTTCGCGGCGGGGCCCCAGCATTTT. Translated, it gives CASSFAAGPQHF. Full variable domain (rest looked up from reference TRBV7-9 and TRBJ1-5): DTGVSQNPRHKITKRGQNVTFRCDPISEHNRLYWYRQTLGQGPEFLTYFQNEAQLEKSRLLSDRFSAERPKGSFSTLEIQRTEQGDSAMYLCASSFAAGPQHFGDGTRLSIL.

The chain carries TRBV4-3 and TRBJ2-2; D may be TRBD2 (6 bases). The CDR3 has 15 amino acids. Deletions cut 4 bases from V and 6 bases from J, with 15 bases between. The germline gives CDR1 LGHNA, CDR2 YSLEER. This CDR3 reads CASSLYSGGAGELFF. CDR3 bases: TGCGCCAGCAGCCTCTACAGCGGCGGGGCCGGGGAGCTGTTTTTT.

V and J are TRBV7-9 and TRBJ1-2, with a possible D match to TRBD1 (6 bases). CDR3 length: 14 residues. Germline CDR1 reads SEHNR; CDR2 reads FQNEAQ (reference sequence). V was trimmed by 7 bases and J by 0 bases, leaving 12 bases between them. CDR3 sequence: CASTKGQTNYGYTF. In DNA form, the CDR3 reads TGTGCCAGCACCAAAGGACAGACTAACTATGGCTACACCTTC.

The rearrangement links TRBV7-6 to TRBJ1-2, with D possibly TRBD1 on 6 matching bases. V lost 5 bases, J lost 3 bases, and 16 bases lay in between. The CDR3 runs to 15 residues. In germline, CDR1 is SGHVS, CDR2 FNYEAQ. The CDR3 protein is CASSPRGGSDYGYTF. CDR3 in DNA: TGTGCCAGCAGCCCGAGGGGGGGTTCCGACTATGGCTACACCTTC.

The CDR3 sequence: CASSQWAITQGAEAFF. The CDR3 DNA is TGCGCCAGCAGCCAATGGGCCATTACCCAGGGCGCTGAAGCTTTCTTT. This rearrangement joins TRBV5-1 to TRBJ1-1; tentative D call: TRBD1 (5 bases). CDR1 SGHRS and CDR2 YFSETQ come from the germline V gene. V shed 4 bases and J shed 6 bases, with 22 bases lying between them. This CDR3 comprises 16 residues.

This chain connects TRBV4-3 to TRBJ2-1; TRBD2 aligns across 10 bases. Losses at the gene ends were 1 base for V and 1 base for J; bases not matched to a gene: 4. The CDR3 is 17 residues long. The germline gives CDR1 LGHNA, CDR2 YSLEER. CDR3 bases: TGCGCCAGCAGCCAAGCCCCTAGCGGGAGTTCCTACAATGAGCAGTTCTTC. It yields the protein CASSQAPSGSSYNEQFF.

The genes are TRBV7-6 and TRBJ2-1; possible D gene TRBD1, 6 bases. Trimming took off 5 bases at V and 5 bases at J, with 10 bases between the two ends. The CDR3 runs to 13 residues. The V gene's germline CDR1 is SGHVS and CDR2 FNYEAQ. The CDR3 region is CASSDRFNNEQFF. CDR3 nucleotides: TGTGCCAGCAGCGACAGGTTCAACAATGAGCAGTTCTTC.